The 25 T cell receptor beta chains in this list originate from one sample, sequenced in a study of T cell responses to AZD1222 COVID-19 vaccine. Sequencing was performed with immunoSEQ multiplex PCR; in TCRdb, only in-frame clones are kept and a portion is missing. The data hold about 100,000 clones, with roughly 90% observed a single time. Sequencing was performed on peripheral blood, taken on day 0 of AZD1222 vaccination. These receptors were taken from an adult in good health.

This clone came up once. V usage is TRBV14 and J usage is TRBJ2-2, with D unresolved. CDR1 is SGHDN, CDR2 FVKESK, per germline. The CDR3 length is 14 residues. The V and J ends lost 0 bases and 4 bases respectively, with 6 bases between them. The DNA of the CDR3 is TGTGCCAGCAGCCAAGATTACCCCACCGGGGAGCTGTTTTTT. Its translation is CASSQDYPTGELFF.

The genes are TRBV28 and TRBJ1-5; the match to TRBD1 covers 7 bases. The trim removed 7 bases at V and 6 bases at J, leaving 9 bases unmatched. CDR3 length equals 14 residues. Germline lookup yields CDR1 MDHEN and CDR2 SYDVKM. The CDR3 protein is CASIQGVSGQPQHF. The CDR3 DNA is TGTGCCAGCATTCAGGGGGTTTCGGGTCAGCCCCAGCATTTT.

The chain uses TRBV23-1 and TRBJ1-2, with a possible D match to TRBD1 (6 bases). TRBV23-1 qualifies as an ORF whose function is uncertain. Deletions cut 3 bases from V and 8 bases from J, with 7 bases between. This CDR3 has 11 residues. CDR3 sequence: CASSQRGGYTF. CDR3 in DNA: TGCGCCAGCAGTCAGAGGGGGGGCTACACCTTC.

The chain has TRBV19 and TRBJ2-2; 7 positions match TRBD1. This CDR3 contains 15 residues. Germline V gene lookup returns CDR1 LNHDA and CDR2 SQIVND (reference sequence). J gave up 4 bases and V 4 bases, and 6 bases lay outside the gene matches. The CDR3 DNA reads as TGTGCCAGTAGTAAACAACAGGGGTCCACCGGGGAGCTGTTTTTT. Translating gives CASSKQQGSTGELFF.

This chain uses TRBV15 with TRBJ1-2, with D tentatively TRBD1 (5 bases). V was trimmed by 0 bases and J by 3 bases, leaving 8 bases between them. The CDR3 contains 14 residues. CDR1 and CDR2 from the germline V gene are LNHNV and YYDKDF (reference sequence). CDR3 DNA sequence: TGTGCCACCAGCAGAGACAGGGCGGACTATGGCTACACCTTC. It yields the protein CATSRDRADYGYTF.

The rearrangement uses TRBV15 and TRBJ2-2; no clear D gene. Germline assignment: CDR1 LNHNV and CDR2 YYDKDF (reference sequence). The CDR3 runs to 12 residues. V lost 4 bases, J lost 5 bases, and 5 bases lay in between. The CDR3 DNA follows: TGTGCCACCAGCATCCTAACCGGGGAGCTGTTTTTT. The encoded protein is CATSILTGELFF.

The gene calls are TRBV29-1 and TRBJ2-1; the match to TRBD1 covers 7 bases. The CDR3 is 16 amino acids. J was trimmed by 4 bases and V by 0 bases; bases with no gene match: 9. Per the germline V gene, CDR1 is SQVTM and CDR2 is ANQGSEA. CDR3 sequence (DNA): TGCAGCGTTGAAGATTCTCGGACAGGCTCTTACAATGAGCAGTTCTTC. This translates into CSVEDSRTGSYNEQFF.

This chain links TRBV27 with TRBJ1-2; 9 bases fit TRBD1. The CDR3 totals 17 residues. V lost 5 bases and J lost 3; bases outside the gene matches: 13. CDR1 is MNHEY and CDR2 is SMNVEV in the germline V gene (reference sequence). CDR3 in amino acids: CASSINSHRTGDYGYTF. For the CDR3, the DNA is TGTGCCAGCAGTATCAATTCTCATCGGACAGGGGACTATGGCTACACCTTC.

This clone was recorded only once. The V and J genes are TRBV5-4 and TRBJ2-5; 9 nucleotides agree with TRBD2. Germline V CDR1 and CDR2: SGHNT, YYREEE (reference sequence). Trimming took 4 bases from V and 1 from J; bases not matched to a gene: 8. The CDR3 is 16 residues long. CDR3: CASSRAGGEGQETQYF. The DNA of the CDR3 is TGTGCCAGCAGCCGAGCGGGGGGTGAGGGCCAAGAGACCCAGTACTTC.

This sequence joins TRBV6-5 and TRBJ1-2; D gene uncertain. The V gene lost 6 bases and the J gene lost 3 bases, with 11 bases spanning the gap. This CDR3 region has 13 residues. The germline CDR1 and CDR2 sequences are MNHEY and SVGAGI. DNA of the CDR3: TGTGCCAGCAGAGACGACACGGACTATGGCTACACCTTC. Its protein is CASRDDTDYGYTF.

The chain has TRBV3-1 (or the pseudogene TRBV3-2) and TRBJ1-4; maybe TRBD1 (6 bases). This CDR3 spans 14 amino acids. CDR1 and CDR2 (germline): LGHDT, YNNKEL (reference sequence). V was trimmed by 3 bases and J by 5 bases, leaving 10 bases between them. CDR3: CASSHRGPNEKLFF. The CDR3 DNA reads TGTGCCAGCAGCCACCGGGGGCCGAATGAAAAACTGTTTTTT.

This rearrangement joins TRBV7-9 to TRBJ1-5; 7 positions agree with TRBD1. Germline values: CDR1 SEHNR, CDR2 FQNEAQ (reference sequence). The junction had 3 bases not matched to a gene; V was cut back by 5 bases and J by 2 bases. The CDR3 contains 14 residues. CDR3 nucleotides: TGTGCCAGCAGCATTGACAGGGGCAATCAGCCCCAGCATTTT. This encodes CASSIDRGNQPQHF.

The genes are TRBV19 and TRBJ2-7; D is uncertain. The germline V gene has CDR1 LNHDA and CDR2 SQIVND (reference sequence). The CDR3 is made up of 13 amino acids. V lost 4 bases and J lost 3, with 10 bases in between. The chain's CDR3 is CASSTGSFYEQYF. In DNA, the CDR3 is TGTGCCAGTAGTACAGGAAGTTTCTACGAGCAGTACTTC. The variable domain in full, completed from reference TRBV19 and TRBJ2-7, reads DGGITQSPKYLFRKEGQNVTLSCEQNLNHDAMYWYRQDPGQGLRLIYYSQIVNDFQKGDIAEGYSVSREKKESFPLTVTSAQKNPTAFYLCASSTGSFYEQYFGPGTRLTVT.

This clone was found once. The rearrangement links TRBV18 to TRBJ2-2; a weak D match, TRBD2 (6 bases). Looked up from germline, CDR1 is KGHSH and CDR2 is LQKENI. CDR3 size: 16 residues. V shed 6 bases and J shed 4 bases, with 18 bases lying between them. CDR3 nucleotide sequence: TGTGCCAGCTCGAGAAGGGACTTTTCCCTCACCGGGGAGCTGTTTTTT. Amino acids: CASSRRDFSLTGELFF.

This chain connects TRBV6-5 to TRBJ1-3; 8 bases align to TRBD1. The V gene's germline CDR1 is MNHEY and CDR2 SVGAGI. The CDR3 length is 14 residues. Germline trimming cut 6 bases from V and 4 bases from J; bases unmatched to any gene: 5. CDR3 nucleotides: TGTGCCAGCAGGAGACAGGGGTCAGGAAACACCATATATTTT. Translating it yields CASRRQGSGNTIYF.

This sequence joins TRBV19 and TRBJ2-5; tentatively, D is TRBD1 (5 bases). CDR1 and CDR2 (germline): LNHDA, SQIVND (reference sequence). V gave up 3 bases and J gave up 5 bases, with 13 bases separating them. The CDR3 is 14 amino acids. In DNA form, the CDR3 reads TGTGCCAGTAGTATCTCGCGCTCAGGGGAGACCCAGTACTTC. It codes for CASSISRSGETQYF.

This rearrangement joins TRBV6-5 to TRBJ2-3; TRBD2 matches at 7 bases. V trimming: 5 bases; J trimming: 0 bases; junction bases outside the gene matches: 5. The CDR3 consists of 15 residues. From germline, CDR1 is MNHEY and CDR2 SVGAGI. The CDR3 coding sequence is TGTGCCAGCAGTAGGGCTAGCGGAAGCACAGATACGCAGTATTTT. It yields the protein CASSRASGSTDTQYF.

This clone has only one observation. The CDR3 sequence is CSVGSTVNEQYF. Written as DNA, the CDR3 is TGCAGCGTTGGATCGACAGTGAACGAGCAGTACTTC. The gene calls are TRBV29-1 and TRBJ2-7, with a tentative D call TRBD1 (5 bases). Deletions cut 4 bases from V and 5 bases from J, with 12 bases between. The CDR3 is made up of 12 amino acids. The germline V gene has CDR1 SQVTM and CDR2 ANQGSEA.

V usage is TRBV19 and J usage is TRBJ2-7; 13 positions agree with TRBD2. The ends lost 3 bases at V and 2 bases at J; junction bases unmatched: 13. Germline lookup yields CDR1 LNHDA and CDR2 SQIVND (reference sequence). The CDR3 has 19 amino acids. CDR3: CASSIGLAGAGRYTYEQYF. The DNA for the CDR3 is TGTGCCAGTAGTATTGGACTAGCGGGAGCGGGGCGGTATACCTACGAGCAGTACTTC.

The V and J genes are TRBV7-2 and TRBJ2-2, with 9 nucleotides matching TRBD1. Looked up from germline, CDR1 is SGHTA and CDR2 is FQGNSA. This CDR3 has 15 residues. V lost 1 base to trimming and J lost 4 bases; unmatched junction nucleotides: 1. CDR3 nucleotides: TGTGCCAGCAGCTTAGGGGGACAGGGCACCGGGGAGCTGTTTTTT. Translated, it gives CASSLGGQGTGELFF.

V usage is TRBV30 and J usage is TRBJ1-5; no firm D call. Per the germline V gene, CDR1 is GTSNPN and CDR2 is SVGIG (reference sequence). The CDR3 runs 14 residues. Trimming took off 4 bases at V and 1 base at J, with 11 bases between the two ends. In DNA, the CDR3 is TGTGCCTGGATGCGGAGAGGCAGCAATCAGCCCCAGCATTTT. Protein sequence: CAWMRRGSNQPQHF.

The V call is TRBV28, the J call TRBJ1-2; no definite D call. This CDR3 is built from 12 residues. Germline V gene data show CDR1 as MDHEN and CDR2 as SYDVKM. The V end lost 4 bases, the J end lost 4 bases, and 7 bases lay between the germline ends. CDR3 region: CASSSTLYGYTF. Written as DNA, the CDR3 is TGTGCCAGCAGTTCCACACTCTATGGCTACACCTTC.

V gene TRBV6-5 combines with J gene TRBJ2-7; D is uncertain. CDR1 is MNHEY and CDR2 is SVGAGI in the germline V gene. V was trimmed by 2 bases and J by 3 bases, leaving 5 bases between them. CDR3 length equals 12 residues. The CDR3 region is CASSYGIYEQYF. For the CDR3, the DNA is TGTGCCAGCAGTTACGGGATCTACGAGCAGTACTTC.

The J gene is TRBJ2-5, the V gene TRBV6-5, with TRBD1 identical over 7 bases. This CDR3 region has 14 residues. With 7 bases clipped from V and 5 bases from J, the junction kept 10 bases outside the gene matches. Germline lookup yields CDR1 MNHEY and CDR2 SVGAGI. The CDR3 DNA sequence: TGTGCCAGCATCCCGACAGGGTTCTACGAGACCCAGTACTTC. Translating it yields CASIPTGFYETQYF.

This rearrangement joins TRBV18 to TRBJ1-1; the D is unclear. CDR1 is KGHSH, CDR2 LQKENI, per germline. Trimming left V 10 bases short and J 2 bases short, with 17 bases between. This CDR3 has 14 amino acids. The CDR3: CATRIDAGNTEAFF. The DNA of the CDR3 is TGTGCCACCCGTATAGACGCGGGTAACACTGAAGCTTTCTTT.